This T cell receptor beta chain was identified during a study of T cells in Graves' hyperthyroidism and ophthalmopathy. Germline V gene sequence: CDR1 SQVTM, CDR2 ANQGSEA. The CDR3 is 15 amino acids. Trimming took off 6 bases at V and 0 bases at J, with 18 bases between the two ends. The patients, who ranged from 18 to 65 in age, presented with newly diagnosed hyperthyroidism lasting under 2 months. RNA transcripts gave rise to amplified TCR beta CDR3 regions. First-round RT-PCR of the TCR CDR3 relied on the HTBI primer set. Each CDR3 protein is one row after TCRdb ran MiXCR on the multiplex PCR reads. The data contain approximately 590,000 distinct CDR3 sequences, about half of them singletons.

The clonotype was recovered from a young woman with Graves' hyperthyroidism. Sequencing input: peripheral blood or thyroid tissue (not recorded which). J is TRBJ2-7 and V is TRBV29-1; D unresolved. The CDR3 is CSVADRSGDSYEQYF. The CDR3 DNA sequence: TGCAGCGTCGCGGATCGGTCCGGTGACTCCTACGAGCAGTACTTC.